This T cell receptor (beta chain) stems from a study of T cell repertoires in cytomegalovirus infection. MiXCR, applied by TCRdb to the reads, yields one record per CDR3 protein. The sample yields more than 500,000 distinct CDR3 sequences, approximately 15% seen once. Per germline, CDR1 MDHEN and CDR2 SYDVKM. The CDR3 runs 14 residues. Trimming took off 3 bases at V and 2 bases at J, with 11 bases between the two ends. This clonotype has ten or more counts. This chain connects TRBV28 to TRBJ2-7, with a tentative D call TRBD1 (6 bases). Sequenced: CD8+ T cells from PBMCs. The sequence was obtained from a human donor in good health (CMV status not recorded). Some clones in this sample may be carry-over from other donors' samples. The CDR3 nucleotides read TGTGCCAGCAGTTTCGACAGGTCCCCCTACGAGCAGTACTTC. Encoded protein: CASSFDRSPYEQYF.